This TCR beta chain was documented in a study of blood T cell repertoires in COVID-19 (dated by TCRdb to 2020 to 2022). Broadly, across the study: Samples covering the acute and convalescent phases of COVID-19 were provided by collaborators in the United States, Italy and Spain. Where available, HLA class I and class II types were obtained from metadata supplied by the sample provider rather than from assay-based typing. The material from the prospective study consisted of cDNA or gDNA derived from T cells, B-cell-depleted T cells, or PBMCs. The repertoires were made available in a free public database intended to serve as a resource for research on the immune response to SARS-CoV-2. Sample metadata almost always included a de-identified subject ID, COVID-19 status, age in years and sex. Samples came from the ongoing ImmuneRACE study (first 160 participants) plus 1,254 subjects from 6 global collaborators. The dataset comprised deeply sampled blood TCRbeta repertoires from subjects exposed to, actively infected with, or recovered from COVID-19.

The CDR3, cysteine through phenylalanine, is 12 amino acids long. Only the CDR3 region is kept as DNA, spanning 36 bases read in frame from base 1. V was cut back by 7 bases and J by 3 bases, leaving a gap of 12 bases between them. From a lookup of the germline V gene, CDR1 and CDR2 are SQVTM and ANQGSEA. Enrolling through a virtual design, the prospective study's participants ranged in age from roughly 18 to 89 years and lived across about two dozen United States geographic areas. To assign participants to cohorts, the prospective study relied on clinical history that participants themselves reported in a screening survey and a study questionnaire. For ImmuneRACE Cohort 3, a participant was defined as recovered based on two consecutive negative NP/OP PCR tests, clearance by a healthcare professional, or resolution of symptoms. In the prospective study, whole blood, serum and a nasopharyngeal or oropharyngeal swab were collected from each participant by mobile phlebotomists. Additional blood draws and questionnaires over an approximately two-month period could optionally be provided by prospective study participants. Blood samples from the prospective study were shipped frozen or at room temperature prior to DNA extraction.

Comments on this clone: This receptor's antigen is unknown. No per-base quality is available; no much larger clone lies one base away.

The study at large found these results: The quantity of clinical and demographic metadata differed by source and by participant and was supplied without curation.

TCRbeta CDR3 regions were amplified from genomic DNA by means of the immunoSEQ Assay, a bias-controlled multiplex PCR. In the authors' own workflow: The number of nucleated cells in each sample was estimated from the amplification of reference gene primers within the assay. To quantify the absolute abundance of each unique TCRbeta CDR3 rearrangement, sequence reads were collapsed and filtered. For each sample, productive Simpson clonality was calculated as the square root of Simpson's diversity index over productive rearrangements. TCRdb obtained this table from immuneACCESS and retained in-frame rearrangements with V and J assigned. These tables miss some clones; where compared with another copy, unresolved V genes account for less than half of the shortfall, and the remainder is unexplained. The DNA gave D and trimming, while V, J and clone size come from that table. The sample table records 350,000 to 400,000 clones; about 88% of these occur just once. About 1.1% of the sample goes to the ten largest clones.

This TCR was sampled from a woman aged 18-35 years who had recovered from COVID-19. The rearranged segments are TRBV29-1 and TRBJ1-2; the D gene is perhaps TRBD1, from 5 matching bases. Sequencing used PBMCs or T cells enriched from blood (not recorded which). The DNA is TGCAGCGACTCCAGGGTAGACTATGGCTACACCTTC. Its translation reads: CSDSRVDYGYTF.